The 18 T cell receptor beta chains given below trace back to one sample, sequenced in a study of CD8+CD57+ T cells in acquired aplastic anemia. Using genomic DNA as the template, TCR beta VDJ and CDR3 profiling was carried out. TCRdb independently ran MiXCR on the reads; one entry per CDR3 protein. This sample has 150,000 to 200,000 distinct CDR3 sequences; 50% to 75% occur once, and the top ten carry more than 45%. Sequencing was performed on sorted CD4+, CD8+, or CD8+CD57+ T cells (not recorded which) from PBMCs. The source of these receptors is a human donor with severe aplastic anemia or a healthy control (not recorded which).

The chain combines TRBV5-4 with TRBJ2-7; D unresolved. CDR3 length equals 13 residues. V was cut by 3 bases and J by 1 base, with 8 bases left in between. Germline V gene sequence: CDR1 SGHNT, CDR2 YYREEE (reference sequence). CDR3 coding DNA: TGTGCCAGCAGCTCGACGGCATCCTACGAGCAGTACTTC. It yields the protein CASSSTASYEQYF. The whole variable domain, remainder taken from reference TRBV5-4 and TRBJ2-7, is ETGVTQSPTHLIKTRGQQVTLRCSSQSGHNTVSWYQQALGQGPQFIFQYYREEENGRGNFPPRFSGLQFPNYSSELNVNALELDDSALYLCASSSTASYEQYFGPGTRLTVT.

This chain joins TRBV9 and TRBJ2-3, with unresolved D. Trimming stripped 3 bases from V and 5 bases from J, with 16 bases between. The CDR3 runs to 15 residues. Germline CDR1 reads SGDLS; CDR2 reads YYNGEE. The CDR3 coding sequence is TGTGCCAGCAGCGCGTCCCCTCACCCGGGAGATACGCAGTATTTT. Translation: CASSASPHPGDTQYF.

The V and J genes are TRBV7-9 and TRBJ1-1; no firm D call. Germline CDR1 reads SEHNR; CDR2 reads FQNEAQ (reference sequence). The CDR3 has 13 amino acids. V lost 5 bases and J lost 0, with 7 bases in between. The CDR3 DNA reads TGTGCCAGCAGCCGTGCCCTGAACACTGAAGCTTTCTTT. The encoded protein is CASSRALNTEAFF.

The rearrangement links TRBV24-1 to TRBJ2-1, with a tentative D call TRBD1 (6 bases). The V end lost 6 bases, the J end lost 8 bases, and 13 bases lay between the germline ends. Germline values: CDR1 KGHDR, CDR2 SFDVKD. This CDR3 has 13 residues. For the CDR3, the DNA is TGTGCCACCAGTCCTACAGGGTCCGATGAGCAGTTCTTC. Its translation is CATSPTGSDEQFF.

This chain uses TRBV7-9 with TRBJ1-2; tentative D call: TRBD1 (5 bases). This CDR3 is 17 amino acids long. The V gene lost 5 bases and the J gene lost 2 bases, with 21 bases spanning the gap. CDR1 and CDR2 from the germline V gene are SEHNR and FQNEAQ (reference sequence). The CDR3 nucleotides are TGTGCCAGCAGCCCTCACCCCCCAGGGTCCTTAAACTATGGCTACACCTTC. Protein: CASSPHPPGSLNYGYTF.

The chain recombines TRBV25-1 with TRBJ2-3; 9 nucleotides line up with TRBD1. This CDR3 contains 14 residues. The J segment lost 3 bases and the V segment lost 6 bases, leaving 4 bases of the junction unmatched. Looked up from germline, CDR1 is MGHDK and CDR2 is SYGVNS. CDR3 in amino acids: CASRGQGKTDTQYF. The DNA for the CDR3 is TGTGCCAGCAGGGGACAGGGAAAGACAGATACGCAGTATTTT. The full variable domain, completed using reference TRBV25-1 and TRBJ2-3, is EADIYQTPRYLVIGTGKKITLECSQTMGHDKMYWYQQDPGMELHLIHYSYGVNSTEKGDLSSESTVSRIRTEHFPLTLESARPSHTSQYLCASRGQGKTDTQYFGPGTRLTVL.

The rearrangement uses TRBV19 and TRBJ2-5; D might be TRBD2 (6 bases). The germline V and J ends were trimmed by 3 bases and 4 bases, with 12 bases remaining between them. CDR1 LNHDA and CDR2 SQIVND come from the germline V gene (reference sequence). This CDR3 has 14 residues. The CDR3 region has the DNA TGTGCCAGTAGTATCGAGGACGGGGGAGAGACCCAGTACTTC. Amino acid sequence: CASSIEDGGETQYF.

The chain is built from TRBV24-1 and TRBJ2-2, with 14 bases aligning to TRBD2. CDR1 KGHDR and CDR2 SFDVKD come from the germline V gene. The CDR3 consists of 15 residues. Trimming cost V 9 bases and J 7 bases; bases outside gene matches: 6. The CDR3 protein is CATARTSGGSGELFF. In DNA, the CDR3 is TGTGCCACCGCTCGGACTAGCGGGGGGAGCGGGGAGCTGTTTTTT.

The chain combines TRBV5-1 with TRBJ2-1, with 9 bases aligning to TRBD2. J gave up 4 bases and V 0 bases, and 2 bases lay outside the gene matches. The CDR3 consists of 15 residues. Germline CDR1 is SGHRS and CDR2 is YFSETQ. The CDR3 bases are TGCGCCAGCAGCTTGGCTAGCGGGAATTACAATGAGCAGTTCTTC. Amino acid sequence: CASSLASGNYNEQFF.

In DNA form, the CDR3 reads TGCAGCGTTTTGACACTAATGGGAGAGACCCAGTACTTC. As protein: CSVLTLMGETQYF. This chain connects TRBV29-1 to TRBJ2-5; no definite D call. V lost 5 bases and J 4 bases, leaving 14 bases between the germline ends. The CDR3 totals 13 residues. Looked up from germline, CDR1 is SQVTM and CDR2 is ANQGSEA.

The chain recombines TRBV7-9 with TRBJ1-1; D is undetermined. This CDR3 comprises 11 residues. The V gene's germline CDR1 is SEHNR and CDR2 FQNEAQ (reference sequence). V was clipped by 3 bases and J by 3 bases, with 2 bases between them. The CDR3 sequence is CASSFDTEAFF. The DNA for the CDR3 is TGTGCCAGCAGCTTTGACACTGAAGCTTTCTTT.

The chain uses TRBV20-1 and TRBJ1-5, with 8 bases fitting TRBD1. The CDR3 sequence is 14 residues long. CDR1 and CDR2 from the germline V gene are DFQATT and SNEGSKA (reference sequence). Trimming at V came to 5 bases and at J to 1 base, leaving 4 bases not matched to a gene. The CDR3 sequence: CSAGQGTSNQPQHF. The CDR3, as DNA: TGCAGTGCTGGACAGGGAACGAGCAATCAGCCCCAGCATTTT.

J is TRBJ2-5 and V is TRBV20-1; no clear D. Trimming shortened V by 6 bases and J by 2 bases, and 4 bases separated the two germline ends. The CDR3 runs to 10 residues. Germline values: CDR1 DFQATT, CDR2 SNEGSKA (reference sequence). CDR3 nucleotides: TGCAGTGCCATTCAAGAGACCCAGTACTTC. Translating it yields CSAIQETQYF.

The DNA of the CDR3 is TGTGCCAGCCAGGGTTCTGGCGAGACCCAGTACTTC. Its translation is CASQGSGETQYF. The chain combines TRBV2 with TRBJ2-5, with TRBD1 as a possible D gene (5 bases). The CDR3 covers 12 residues. The V gene lost 8 bases and the J gene lost 5 bases, with 12 bases spanning the gap. Germline V gives CDR1 SNHLY, CDR2 FYNNEI.

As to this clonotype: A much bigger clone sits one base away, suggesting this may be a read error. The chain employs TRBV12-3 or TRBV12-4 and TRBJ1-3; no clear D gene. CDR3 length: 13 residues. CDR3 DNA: TGTGCCAGCAGCCTCAATTTTGGAAACACCATGTATTTT. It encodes CASSLNFGNTMYF.

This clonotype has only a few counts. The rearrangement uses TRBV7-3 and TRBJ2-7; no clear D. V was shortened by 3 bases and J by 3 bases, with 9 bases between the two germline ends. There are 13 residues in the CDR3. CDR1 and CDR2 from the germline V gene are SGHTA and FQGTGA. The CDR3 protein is CASSFNGNYEQYF. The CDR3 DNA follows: TGTGCCAGCAGCTTTAACGGAAACTACGAGCAGTACTTC.

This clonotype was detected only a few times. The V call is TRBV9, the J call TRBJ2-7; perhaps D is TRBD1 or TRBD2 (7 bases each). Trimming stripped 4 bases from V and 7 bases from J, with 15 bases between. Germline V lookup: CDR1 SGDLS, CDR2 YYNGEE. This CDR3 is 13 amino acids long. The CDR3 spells CASSPGGAWEQYF. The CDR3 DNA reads TGTGCCAGCAGCCCAGGGGGGGCTTGGGAGCAGTACTTC. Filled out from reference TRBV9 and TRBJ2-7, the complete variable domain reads DSGVTQTPKHLITATGQRVTLRCSPRSGDLSVYWYQQSLDQGLQFLIQYYNGEERAKGNILERFSAQQFPDLHSELNLSSLELGDSALYFCASSPGGAWEQYFGPGTRLTVT.

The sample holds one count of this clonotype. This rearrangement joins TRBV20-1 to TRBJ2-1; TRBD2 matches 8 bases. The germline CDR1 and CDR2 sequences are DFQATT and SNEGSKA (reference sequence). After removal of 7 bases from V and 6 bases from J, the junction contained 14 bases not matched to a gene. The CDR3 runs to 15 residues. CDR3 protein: CSGPNPAGDPNEQFF. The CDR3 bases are TGCAGTGGCCCAAACCCAGCGGGAGACCCCAATGAGCAGTTCTTC.